This T cell receptor (beta chain) was sequenced in a study of OX40 agonist ivuxolimab in advanced cancers. Study context: Ivuxolimab was delivered to patients intravenously every 2 weeks at doses spanning 0.01 to 10 mg/kg.

The table came from immunoSEQ multiplex PCR; TCRdb's copy has only in-frame clones and leaves some out. The repertoire holds tens of thousands of clones, with more than 80% as singletons. Blood specimens came from baseline, cycle 4 day 1, and cycle 7 day 1. Unmatched junction bases numbered 5, after V lost 3 bases and J lost 6 bases. The CDR3 is 15 amino acids. Germline V gives CDR1 ENHRY, CDR2 SYGVKD. The J gene is TRBJ1-4, the V gene TRBV10-3; the match to TRBD1 covers 9 bases. This sequence originates from an adult with an advanced solid tumor such as melanoma, head and neck, liver or kidney cancer. Sequencing used CD4+ or CD8+ T cells sorted from blood, obtained in a trial of the OX40 agonist ivuxolimab. This CDR3 is CAISDEQGADEKLFF. CDR3 DNA: TGTGCCATCAGTGATGAACAGGGGGCGGATGAAAAACTGTTTTTT.